A single TCR beta chain is shown here with its context. Its antigen is not identified. The sample comes from a study of cytomegalovirus exposure and HLA in healthy donors. Study-level findings and limits: Segments of the TCR beta V type were, in most cases, productive about 90% or about 30% of the time in an earlier analysis. Across all donors, roughly uniform sequencing depth was an assumption of the presence/absence analyses. TRBV6-2, TRBV6-3 and some other V segments were unresolvable in 87-base-pair reads. There were under 200 TCR beta chains listed as cytomegalovirus-associated.

The PCR ran on 60 Vbeta and 13 Jbeta primers. This table comes from immunoSEQ multiplex PCR, and its TCRdb copy is limited to in-frame clones, with some not included. The sample includes 200,000 to 250,000 clones, 70% to 85% of them seen just once. Germline CDR1 MDHEN, CDR2 SYDVKM. The V gene end was trimmed by 4 bases and the J gene end by 4 bases; junction bases not matched to a gene: 6. The length of the CDR3 is 14 residues. Sequenced input: PBMCs. The rearrangement links TRBV28 to TRBJ1-2; 7 bases map to TRBD1. The source of this sequence is a man in his forties or fifties in good health and CMV-seronegative. The CDR3 reads CASSSTGVGYGYTF. CDR3 sequence (DNA): TGTGCCAGCAGTTCAACAGGGGTGGGCTATGGCTACACCTTC.